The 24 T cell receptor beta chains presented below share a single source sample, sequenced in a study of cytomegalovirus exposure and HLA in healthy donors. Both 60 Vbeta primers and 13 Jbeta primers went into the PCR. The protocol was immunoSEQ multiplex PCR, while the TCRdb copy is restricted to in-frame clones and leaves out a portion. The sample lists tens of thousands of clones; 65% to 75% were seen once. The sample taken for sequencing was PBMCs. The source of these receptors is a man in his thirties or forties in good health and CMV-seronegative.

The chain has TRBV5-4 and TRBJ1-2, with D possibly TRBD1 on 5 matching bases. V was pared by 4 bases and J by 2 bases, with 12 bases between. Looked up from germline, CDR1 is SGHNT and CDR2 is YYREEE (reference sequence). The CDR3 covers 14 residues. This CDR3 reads CASSPRAMNYGYTF. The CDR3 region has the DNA TGTGCCAGCAGCCCCAGGGCCATGAACTATGGCTACACCTTC.

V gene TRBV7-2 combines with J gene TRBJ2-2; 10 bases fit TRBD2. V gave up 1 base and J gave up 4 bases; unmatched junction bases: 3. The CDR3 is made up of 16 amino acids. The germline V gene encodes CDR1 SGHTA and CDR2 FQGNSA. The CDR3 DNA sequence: TGTGCCAGCAGCTTAGGAGCGGGAGGGGTCACCGGGGAGCTGTTTTTT. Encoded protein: CASSLGAGGVTGELFF.

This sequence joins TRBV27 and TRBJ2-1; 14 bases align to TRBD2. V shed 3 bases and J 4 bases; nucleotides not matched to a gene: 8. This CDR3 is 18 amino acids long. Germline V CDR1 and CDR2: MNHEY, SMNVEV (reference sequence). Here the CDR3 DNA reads TGTGCCAGCAGTTTTATGGGACTAGCGGGGGAGTCTTACAATGAGCAGTTCTTC. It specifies CASSFMGLAGESYNEQFF.

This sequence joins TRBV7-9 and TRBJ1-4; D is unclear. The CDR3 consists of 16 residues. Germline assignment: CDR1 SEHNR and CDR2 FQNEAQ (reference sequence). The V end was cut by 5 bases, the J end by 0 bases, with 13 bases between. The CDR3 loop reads CASSLREFATNEKLFF. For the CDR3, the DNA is TGTGCCAGCAGCCTTAGGGAGTTCGCAACTAATGAAAAACTGTTTTTT. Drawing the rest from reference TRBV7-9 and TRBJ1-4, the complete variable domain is DTGVSQNPRHKITKRGQNVTFRCDPISEHNRLYWYRQTLGQGPEFLTYFQNEAQLEKSRLLSDRFSAERPKGSFSTLEIQRTEQGDSAMYLCASSLREFATNEKLFFGSGTQLSVL.

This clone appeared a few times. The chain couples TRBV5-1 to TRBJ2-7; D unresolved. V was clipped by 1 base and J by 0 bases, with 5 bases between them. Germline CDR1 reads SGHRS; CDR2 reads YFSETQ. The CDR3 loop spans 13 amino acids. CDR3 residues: CASSLRGSYEQYF. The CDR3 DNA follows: TGCGCCAGCAGCTTGCGCGGCTCCTACGAGCAGTACTTC. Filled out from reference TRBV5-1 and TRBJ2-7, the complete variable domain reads KAGVTQTPRYLIKTRGQQVTLSCSPISGHRSVSWYQQTPGQGLQFLFEYFSETQRNKGNFPGRFSGRQFSNSRSEMNVSTLELGDSALYLCASSLRGSYEQYFGPGTRLTVT.

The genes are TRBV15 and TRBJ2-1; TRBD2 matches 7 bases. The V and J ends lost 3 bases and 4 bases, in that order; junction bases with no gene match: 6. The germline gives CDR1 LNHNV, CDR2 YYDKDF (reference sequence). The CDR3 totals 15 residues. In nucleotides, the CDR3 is TGTGCCACCAGCAGGCCGGGACTAAAATACAATGAGCAGTTCTTC. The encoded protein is CATSRPGLKYNEQFF.

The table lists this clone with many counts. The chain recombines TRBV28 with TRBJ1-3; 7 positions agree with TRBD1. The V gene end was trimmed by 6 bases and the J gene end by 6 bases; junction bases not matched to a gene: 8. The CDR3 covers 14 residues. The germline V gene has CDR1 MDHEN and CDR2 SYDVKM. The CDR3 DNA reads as TGTGCCAGCAGCTTCTTTGACAGGGAAAACACCATATATTTT. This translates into CASSFFDRENTIYF.

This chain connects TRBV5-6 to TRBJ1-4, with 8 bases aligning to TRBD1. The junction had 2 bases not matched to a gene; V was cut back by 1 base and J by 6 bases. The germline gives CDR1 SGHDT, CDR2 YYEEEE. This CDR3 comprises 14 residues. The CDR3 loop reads CASSLQGADEKLFF. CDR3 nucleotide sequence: TGTGCCAGCAGCTTGCAGGGGGCGGATGAAAAACTGTTTTTT.

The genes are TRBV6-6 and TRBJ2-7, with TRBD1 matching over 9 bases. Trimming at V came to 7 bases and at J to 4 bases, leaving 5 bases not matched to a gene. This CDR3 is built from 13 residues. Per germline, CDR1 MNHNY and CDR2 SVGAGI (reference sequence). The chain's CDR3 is CASTGDRAYEQYF. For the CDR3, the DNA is TGTGCCAGCACCGGGGACAGGGCATACGAGCAGTACTTC.

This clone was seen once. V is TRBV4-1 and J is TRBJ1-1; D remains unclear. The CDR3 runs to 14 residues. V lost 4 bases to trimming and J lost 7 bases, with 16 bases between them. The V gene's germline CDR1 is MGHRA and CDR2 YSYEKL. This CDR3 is CASSPREGWGEAFF. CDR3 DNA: TGCGCCAGCAGCCCGAGGGAAGGATGGGGTGAAGCTTTCTTT.

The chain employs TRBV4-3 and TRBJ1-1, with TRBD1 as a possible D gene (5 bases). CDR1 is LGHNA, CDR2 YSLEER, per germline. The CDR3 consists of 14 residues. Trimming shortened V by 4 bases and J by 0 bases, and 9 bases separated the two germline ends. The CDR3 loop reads CASSLQGMNTEAFF. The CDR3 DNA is TGCGCCAGCAGCCTTCAGGGTATGAACACTGAAGCTTTCTTT.

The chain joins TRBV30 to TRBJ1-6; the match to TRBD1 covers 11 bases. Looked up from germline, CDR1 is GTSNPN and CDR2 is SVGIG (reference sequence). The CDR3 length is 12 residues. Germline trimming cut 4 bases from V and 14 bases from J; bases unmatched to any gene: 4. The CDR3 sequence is CAWNPGQGALHF. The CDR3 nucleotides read TGTGCCTGGAACCCGGGACAGGGGGCCCTCCACTTT.

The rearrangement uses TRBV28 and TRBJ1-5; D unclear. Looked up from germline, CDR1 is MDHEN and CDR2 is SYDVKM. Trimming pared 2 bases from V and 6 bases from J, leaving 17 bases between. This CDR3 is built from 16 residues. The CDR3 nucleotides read TGTGCCAGCAGTTTAATAAGCGTCTTGCCCCCTCAGCCCCAGCATTTT. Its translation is CASSLISVLPPQPQHF.

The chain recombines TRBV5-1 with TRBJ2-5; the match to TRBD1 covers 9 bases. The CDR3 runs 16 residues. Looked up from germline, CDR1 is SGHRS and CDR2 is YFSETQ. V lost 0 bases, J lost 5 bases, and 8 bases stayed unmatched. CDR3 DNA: TGCGCCAGCAGCTTGGGGGGACAGGGTCTCGAGGAGACCCAGTACTTC. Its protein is CASSLGGQGLEETQYF.

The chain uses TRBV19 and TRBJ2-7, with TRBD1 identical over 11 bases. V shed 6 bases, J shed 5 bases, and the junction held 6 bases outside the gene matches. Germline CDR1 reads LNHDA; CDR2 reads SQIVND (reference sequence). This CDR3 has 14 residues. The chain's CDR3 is CASRKDRGRDEQYF. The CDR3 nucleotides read TGTGCCAGTAGGAAGGACAGGGGGCGCGACGAGCAGTACTTC. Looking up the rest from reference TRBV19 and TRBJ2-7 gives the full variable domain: DGGITQSPKYLFRKEGQNVTLSCEQNLNHDAMYWYRQDPGQGLRLIYYSQIVNDFQKGDIAEGYSVSREKKESFPLTVTSAQKNPTAFYLCASRKDRGRDEQYFGPGTRLTVT.

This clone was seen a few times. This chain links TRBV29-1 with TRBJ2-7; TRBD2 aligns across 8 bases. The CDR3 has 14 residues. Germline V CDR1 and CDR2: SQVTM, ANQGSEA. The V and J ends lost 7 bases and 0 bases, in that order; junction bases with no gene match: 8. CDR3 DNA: TGCAGCGGTCGGGAGGGCCCTCCCTCCTACGAGCAGTACTTC. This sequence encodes CSGREGPPSYEQYF.

CDR3 nucleotides: TGCAGCGTCGTACTGGACAGGGAAACCTATGGCTACACCTTC. Protein product: CSVVLDRETYGYTF. The chain uses TRBV29-1 and TRBJ1-2; 8 bases agree with TRBD1. The CDR3 sequence is 14 residues long. The V segment lost 6 bases and the J segment 4 bases; nucleotides outside the gene matches: 10. Germline CDR1 reads SQVTM; CDR2 reads ANQGSEA.

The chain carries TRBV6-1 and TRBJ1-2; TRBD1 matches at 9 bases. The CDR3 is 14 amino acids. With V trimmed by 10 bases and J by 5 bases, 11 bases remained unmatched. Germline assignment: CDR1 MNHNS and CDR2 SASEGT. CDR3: CAIQDRGGEYGYTF. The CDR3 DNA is TGTGCCATCCAGGACAGGGGAGGAGAGTATGGCTACACCTTC.

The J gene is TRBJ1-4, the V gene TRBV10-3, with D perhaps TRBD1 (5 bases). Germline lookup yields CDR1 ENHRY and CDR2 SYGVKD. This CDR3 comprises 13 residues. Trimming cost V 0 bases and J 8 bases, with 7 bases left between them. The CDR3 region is CAISESGAEKLFF. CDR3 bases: TGTGCCATCAGTGAGTCAGGGGCCGAAAAACTGTTTTTT.

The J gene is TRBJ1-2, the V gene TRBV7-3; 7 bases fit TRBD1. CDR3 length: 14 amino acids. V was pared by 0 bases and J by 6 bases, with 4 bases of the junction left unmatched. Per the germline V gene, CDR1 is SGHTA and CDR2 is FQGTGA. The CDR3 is CASSLTPGQDGYTF. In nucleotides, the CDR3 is TGTGCCAGCAGCTTAACCCCTGGACAGGATGGCTACACCTTC.

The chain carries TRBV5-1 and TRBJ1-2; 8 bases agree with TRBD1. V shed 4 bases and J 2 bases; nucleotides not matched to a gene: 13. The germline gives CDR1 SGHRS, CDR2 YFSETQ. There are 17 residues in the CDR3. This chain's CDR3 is CASSGGTGQIVNYGYTF. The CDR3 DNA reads TGCGCCAGCAGCGGCGGGACAGGCCAGATAGTAAACTATGGCTACACCTTC.

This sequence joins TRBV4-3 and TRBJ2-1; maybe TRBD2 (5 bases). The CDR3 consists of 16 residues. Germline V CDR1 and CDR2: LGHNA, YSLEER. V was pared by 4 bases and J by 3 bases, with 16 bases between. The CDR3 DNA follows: TGCGCCAGCAGCCCGGACGGTTACGGACTCTACAATGAGCAGTTCTTC. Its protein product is CASSPDGYGLYNEQFF.

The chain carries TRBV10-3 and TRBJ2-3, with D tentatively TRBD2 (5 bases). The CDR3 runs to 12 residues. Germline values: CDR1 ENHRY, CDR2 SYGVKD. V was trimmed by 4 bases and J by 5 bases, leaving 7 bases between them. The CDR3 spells CAISGELDTQYF. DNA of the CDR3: TGTGCCATCAGTGGGGAGTTAGATACGCAGTATTTT.

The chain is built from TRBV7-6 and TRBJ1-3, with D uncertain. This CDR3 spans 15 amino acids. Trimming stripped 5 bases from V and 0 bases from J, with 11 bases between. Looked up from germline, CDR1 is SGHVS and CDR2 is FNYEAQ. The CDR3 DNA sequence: TGTGCCAGCAGCCCCTCCTACAGCTCTGGAAACACCATATATTTT. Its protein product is CASSPSYSSGNTIYF.